This is a list of T cell receptor beta chains from one sample in a study of Ad26.COV2.S vaccination and SARS-CoV-2 variants. Clones were read by immunoSEQ multiplex PCR, and TCRdb kept only the in-frame ones, dropping some. There are a few hundred thousand clones in the sample; about 92% occur only once, and more than 1.5% lies in the top ten. The sample was peripheral blood, taken in a trial of Ad26.COV2.S vaccine versus placebo. These receptors originate from a person between 18 and 59 years old who received the Ad26.COV2.S COVID-19 vaccine or a placebo. The CDR3 runs from the conserved cysteine through the conserved F or W. D genes are given only for firm matches. Not every row has a clone size; where given, it reads once, few, many or a size class.

d_gene | j_gene | len | abundance | v_gene | CDR3nt | CDR3aa
TRBD1 | TRBJ1-2 | 14 | - | TRBV27 | TGTGCCAGCAGCCTGCCCGGGACAGGATGGATCTACACCTTC | CASSLPGTGWIYTF
TRBD1 | TRBJ1-2 | 14 | - | TRBV3-1/TRBV3-2 | TGTGCCAGCAAGGGGGACAGGGACGGTAGAGGCTACACCTTC | CASKGDRDGRGYTF
- | TRBJ2-7 | 11 | once | TRBV10-3 | TGTGCCATCAACCAGGGGCACGAGCAGTACTTC | CAINQGHEQYF
- | TRBJ1-1 | 16 | - | TRBV4-1 | TGCGCCAGCAGCCAAGATCCCGGGAGAGGTTGGCTTGAAGCTTTCTTT | CASSQDPGRGWLEAFF
TRBD2 | TRBJ2-1 | 14 | - | TRBV2 | TGTGCCAGCAGTGACAGGCTAGCGGGGCGTGAGCAGTTCTTC | CASSDRLAGREQFF
TRBD2 | TRBJ2-7 | 18 | - | TRBV4-1 | TGCGCCAGCAGCCAAGATCAAGGACTAGCGGGGGACCAATACGAGCAGTACTTC | CASSQDQGLAGDQYEQYF
TRBD1 | TRBJ1-6 | 13 | - | TRBV12-3/TRBV12-4 | TGTGCCAGCAGTTTATACAGGACAGGCACCCTCCACTTT | CASSLYRTGTLHF
TRBD2 | TRBJ2-5 | 16 | - | TRBV7-9 | TGTGCCAGCAGCTTAAGGATAGCGGGGGATCGGGAGACCCAGTACTTC | CASSLRIAGDRETQYF
- | TRBJ2-5 | 15 | - | TRBV5-4 | TGTGCCAGCAGCTTGGGGCGTACCAACCAAGAGACCCAGTACTTC | CASSLGRTNQETQYF
TRBD1 | TRBJ2-3 | 15 | - | TRBV25-1 | TGTGCCAGCAGTCTGAGGACAGGGCACAGGGATACGCAGTATTTT | CASSLRTGHRDTQYF